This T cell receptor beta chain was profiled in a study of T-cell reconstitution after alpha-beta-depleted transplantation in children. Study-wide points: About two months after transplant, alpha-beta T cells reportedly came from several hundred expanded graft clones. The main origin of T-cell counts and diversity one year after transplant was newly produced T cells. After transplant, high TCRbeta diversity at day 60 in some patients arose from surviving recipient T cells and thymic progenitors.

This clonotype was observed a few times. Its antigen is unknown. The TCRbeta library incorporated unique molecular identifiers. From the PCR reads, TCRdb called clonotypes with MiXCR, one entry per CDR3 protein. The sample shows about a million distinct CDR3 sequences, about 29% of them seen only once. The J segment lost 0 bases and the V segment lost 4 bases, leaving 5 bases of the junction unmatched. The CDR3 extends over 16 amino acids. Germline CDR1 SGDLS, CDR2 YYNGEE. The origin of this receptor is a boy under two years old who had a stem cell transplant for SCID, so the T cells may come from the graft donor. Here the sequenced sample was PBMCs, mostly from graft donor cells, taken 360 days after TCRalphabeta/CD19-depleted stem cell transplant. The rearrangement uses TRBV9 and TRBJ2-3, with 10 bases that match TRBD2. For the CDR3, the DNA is TGTGCCAGCAGCAAAACTAGCGGGGTTAGCACAGATACGCAGTATTTT. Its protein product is CASSKTSGVSTDTQYF.